These 27 T cell receptor beta chains came from one sample sequenced in a study of regulatory T cells in long-lasting Graves disease. Arm-PCR of CDR3 regions with iRepertoire HTBI primers generated TCR beta libraries. TCRdb re-called the multiplex PCR reads through MiXCR, storing one row per CDR3 protein. This table has a few hundred thousand distinct CDR3 sequences, roughly 15% appearing once. The time point: newly diagnosed GD, antithyroid drugs for less than 3 months. Generation of the TCR library employed RNA extracted from PBMCs. The same specimen was also included in a second study, on T cells in Graves' hyperthyroidism and ophthalmopathy.

The source material was peripheral blood mononuclear cells (PBMCs), sampled at new diagnosis, from a patient treated with antithyroid drugs. The receptor source for this set is a woman between 18 and 30 years old with Graves disease.

This clonotype was picked up many times. The chain links TRBV27 to TRBJ2-2; D ambiguous. CDR3 length equals 11 residues. Deletions cut 8 bases from V and 5 bases from J, with 6 bases between. Germline loops: CDR1 MNHEY, CDR2 SMNVEV (reference sequence). CDR3 sequence (DNA): TGTGCCAGCGGCAGGACCGGGGAGCTGTTTTTT. Its translation is CASGRTGELFF.

This clonotype turned up a few times. The genes are TRBV6-4 and TRBJ2-7, with TRBD2 identical over 9 bases. CDR1 and CDR2 from the germline V gene are MRHNA and SNTAGT. Losses at the gene ends were 4 bases for V and 3 bases for J; bases not matched to a gene: 7. CDR3 size: 15 residues. CDR3 bases: TGTGCCAGCAGTGTCGCTGCGGGAGGGGTCTACGAGCAGTACTTC. The encoded protein is CASSVAAGGVYEQYF.

This clonotype was recorded many times. This chain uses TRBV28 with TRBJ2-3; TRBD2 matches 13 bases. The germline gives CDR1 MDHEN, CDR2 SYDVKM. There are 18 residues in the CDR3. J gave up 4 bases and V 2 bases, and 9 bases lay outside the gene matches. The CDR3: CASSLSSGLAGASDTQYF. CDR3 sequence (DNA): TGTGCCAGCAGTTTAAGTTCCGGACTAGCGGGAGCATCAGATACGCAGTATTTT.

This chain joins TRBV7-6 and TRBJ1-5; no definite D call. The V end was cut by 2 bases, the J end by 6 bases, with 14 bases between. The germline gives CDR1 SGHVS, CDR2 FNYEAQ. The CDR3 runs 15 residues. CDR3 nucleotide sequence: TGTGCCAGCAGCTTAAATTTGGGCAGTAGTCAGCCCCAGCATTTT. It yields the protein CASSLNLGSSQPQHF.

The chain couples TRBV6-1 to TRBJ2-3, with 8 bases fitting TRBD1. The end of the DNA fits TRBJ1-5 better, so the J call may be wrong. Germline assignment: CDR1 MNHNS and CDR2 SASEGT. This CDR3 has 13 amino acids. This CDR3 reads CASTGQGKDTQHF. CDR3 nucleotides: TGTGCCAGTACCGGACAGGGAAAGGATACGCAGCATTTT.

This clonotype was seen a handful of times. The chain uses TRBV6-5 and TRBJ2-2; D unresolved. CDR1 and CDR2 (germline): MNHEY, SVGAGI. The CDR3 is 14 amino acids. Trimming removed 0 bases from V and 6 bases from J, with 8 bases in between. CDR3: CASSYSRVSGELFF. For the CDR3, the DNA is TGTGCCAGCAGTTACTCTCGGGTCTCCGGGGAGCTGTTTTTT.

This clonotype was detected a few times. This chain links TRBV7-9 with TRBJ1-4, with D hard to call. Germline V lookup: CDR1 SEHNR, CDR2 FQNEAQ (reference sequence). The CDR3 covers 16 residues. Trimming removed 2 bases at V and 0 bases at J, with 10 bases between. The CDR3 loop reads CASSLSLLATNEKLFF. CDR3 coding DNA: TGTGCCAGCAGCTTAAGTTTACTTGCAACTAATGAAAAACTGTTTTTT.

This clonotype has at least ten counts. The chain combines TRBV18 with TRBJ1-6; D is unclear. V gave up 0 bases and J gave up 15 bases, with 18 bases separating them. The germline gives CDR1 KGHSH, CDR2 LQKENI. The CDR3 consists of 15 residues. CDR3 amino acids: CASSPPTGTAMSLHF. CDR3 nucleotide sequence: TGTGCCAGCTCACCACCTACCGGCACGGCTATGAGCCTCCACTTT.

The chain joins TRBV11-1 to TRBJ2-3; 8 nucleotides line up with TRBD2. Germline V CDR1 and CDR2: SGHAT, FQDESV (reference sequence). This CDR3 contains 17 residues. J was trimmed by 6 bases and V by 3 bases; bases with no gene match: 14. CDR3 DNA: TGTGCCAGCAGCTTCGCGAGCAGCGGGAGTCTCACCGATACGCAGTATTTT. Protein: CASSFASSGSLTDTQYF.

The rearrangement joins TRBV20-1 to TRBJ2-1; D perhaps matches TRBD2 (6 bases). V was cut by 6 bases and J by 0 bases, with 12 bases left in between. Germline CDR1 and CDR2: DFQATT and SNEGSKA (reference sequence). The CDR3 is 14 amino acids. DNA for the CDR3: TGCAGTGCCCGGGACTCACGCTCCTACAATGAGCAGTTCTTC. Translation: CSARDSRSYNEQFF.

The chain has TRBV10-1 and TRBJ1-5, with D uncertain. The CDR3 consists of 15 residues. The germline V gene has CDR1 WNHNN and CDR2 SYGVQD (reference sequence). Trimming stripped 6 bases from V and 3 bases from J, with 15 bases between. The CDR3 here is CASSVARENNQPQHF. The CDR3 DNA is TGCGCCAGCAGCGTTGCCAGAGAGAACAATCAGCCCCAGCATTTT.

This clonotype was seen at least ten times. This rearrangement joins TRBV18 to TRBJ2-3; possibly TRBD1 for D (5 bases). Germline CDR1 and CDR2: KGHSH and LQKENI. The V gene lost 6 bases and the J gene lost 2 bases, with 9 bases spanning the gap. The CDR3 loop spans 13 amino acids. Here the CDR3 reads CASSREITDTQYF. CDR3 nucleotides: TGTGCCAGCTCCAGGGAAATCACAGATACGCAGTATTTT.

The chain joins TRBV30 to TRBJ2-3; unclear D gene. CDR3 size: 13 residues. V lost 0 bases to trimming and J lost 3 bases, with 7 bases between them. Germline-derived CDR1 and CDR2 are GTSNPN and SVGIG (reference sequence). CDR3 region: CAWSVLRTDTQYF. CDR3 DNA sequence: TGTGCCTGGAGTGTACTCAGAACAGATACGCAGTATTTT.

In this sample, this clonotype turned up many times. The chain couples TRBV28 to TRBJ1-1; weak D call: TRBD1 (6 bases). Germline V gives CDR1 MDHEN, CDR2 SYDVKM. The CDR3 has 14 residues. Trimming left V 4 bases short and J 5 bases short, with 14 bases between. Written as DNA, the CDR3 is TGTGCCAGCAGTTCCCCGGGGGCGCTTACTGAAGCTTTCTTT. This codes for CASSSPGALTEAFF.

This clonotype was detected ten times or more. The V gene is TRBV28, the J gene TRBJ1-2; TRBD1 might be the D (5 bases). The germline CDR1 and CDR2 sequences are MDHEN and SYDVKM. The CDR3 extends over 13 amino acids. Trimming took off 5 bases at V and 5 bases at J, with 12 bases between the two ends. The CDR3 is CASSDGGFYGYTF. CDR3 nucleotides: TGTGCCAGCAGTGACGGGGGGTTTTATGGCTACACCTTC.

This clonotype was seen only a few times. The rearrangement links TRBV19 to TRBJ2-1; the D gene is possibly TRBD2 (6 bases). Germline-derived CDR1 and CDR2 are LNHDA and SQIVND (reference sequence). V dropped 5 bases and J dropped 5 bases, with 13 bases sitting between them. CDR3 length: 14 residues. As DNA, the CDR3 is TGTGCCAGTAGTTCGACTAGGGCTCACAATGAGCAGTTCTTC. The encoded protein is CASSSTRAHNEQFF.

This clonotype was seen ten or more times. V usage is TRBV24-1 and J usage is TRBJ2-1; 8 bases line up with TRBD2. The length of the CDR3 is 15 residues. Per germline, CDR1 KGHDR and CDR2 SFDVKD. V gave up 9 bases and J gave up 8 bases; unmatched junction bases: 14. The CDR3 sequence: CATRPSVAGLDEQFF. Written as DNA, the CDR3 is TGTGCCACCCGACCCTCGGTAGCGGGATTGGATGAGCAGTTCTTC.

This clonotype appeared many times. The V gene is TRBV19, the J gene TRBJ1-1; no clear D. The V gene's germline CDR1 is LNHDA and CDR2 SQIVND (reference sequence). The CDR3 totals 13 residues. V lost 5 bases to trimming and J lost 3 bases, with 10 bases between them. CDR3: CASSVYRDTEAFF. Written as DNA, the CDR3 is TGTGCCAGTAGTGTATACCGGGACACTGAAGCTTTCTTT.

The table lists this clonotype with a few counts. Its ends do not fully match the called genes, so a read error is possible. The rearrangement links TRBV5-5 to TRBJ2-5, with 9 positions matching TRBD2. Germline loops: CDR1 SGHKS, CDR2 YYEKEE (reference sequence). The CDR3 runs to 17 residues. CDR3 in amino acids: CASSLGLAGVSWETHYF. In nucleotides, the CDR3 is TGTGCCAGCAGCTTGGGTTTAGCGGGAGTCTCGTGGGAGACCCACTACTTC. Together with reference TRBV5-5 and TRBJ2-5, the CDR3 gives the full variable domain: DAGVTQSPTHLIKTRGQQVTLRCSPISGHKSVSWYQQVLGQGPQFIFQYYEKEERGRGNFPDRFSARQFPNYSSELNVNALLLGDSALYLCASSLGLAGVSWETHYFGPGTRLLVL.

This clonotype was picked up many times. The chain combines TRBV29-1 with TRBJ2-1; D perhaps matches TRBD2 (6 bases). Looked up from germline, CDR1 is SQVTM and CDR2 is ANQGSEA. The CDR3 has 12 amino acids. V dropped 5 bases and J dropped 9 bases, with 14 bases sitting between them. CDR3 DNA sequence: TGCAGCGTTCCCCCGGGAGAGCTTGAGCAGTTCTTC. Translating it yields CSVPPGELEQFF.

This clonotype has ten or more counts. The chain has TRBV30 and TRBJ2-2; tentatively, D is TRBD1 (5 bases). Trimming left V 5 bases short and J 2 bases short, with 6 bases between. The V gene's germline CDR1 is GTSNPN and CDR2 SVGIG (reference sequence). The CDR3 runs to 12 residues. The CDR3 region is CAWGQNTGELFF. The CDR3 DNA reads as TGTGCCTGGGGACAAAACACCGGGGAGCTGTTTTTT.

Concerning this clonotype: With a much larger clone just one base away, this may be a read error. J is TRBJ1-4 and V is TRBV7-8; possibly TRBD1 for D (6 bases). Trimming shortened V by 5 bases and J by 8 bases, and 24 bases separated the two germline ends. The CDR3 has 17 residues. Per the germline V gene, CDR1 is SGHVS and CDR2 is FQNEAQ. CDR3 coding DNA: TGTGCCAGCAGCCAAGATCCGGGACACAGCGGGGCCGAAAAACTGTTTTTT. Translated, it gives CASSQDPGHSGAEKLFF. Looking up the rest from reference TRBV7-8 and TRBJ1-4 gives the full variable domain: GAGVSQSPRYKVAKRGQDVALRCDPISGHVSLFWYQQALGQGPEFLTYFQNEAQLDKSGLPSDRFFAERPEGSVSTLKIQRTQQEDSAVYLCASSQDPGHSGAEKLFFGSGTQLSVL.

The chain combines TRBV6-1 with TRBJ2-1; tentatively, D is TRBD1 or TRBD2 (5 bases each). The CDR3 totals 12 residues. V was clipped by 7 bases and J by 8 bases, with 12 bases between them. Germline V gene sequence: CDR1 MNHNS, CDR2 SASEGT. CDR3 sequence: CASTGTTYEQFF. In DNA, the CDR3 is TGTGCCAGCACCGGGACCACCTATGAGCAGTTCTTC.

This clonotype was seen only a few times. CDR3 protein: CASSQVVAQSWNEQFF. The DNA for the CDR3 is TGTGCCAGCAGCCAAGTCGTGGCCCAGAGTTGGAATGAGCAGTTCTTC. The V gene is TRBV14, the J gene TRBJ2-1; D not resolved. The CDR3 has 16 amino acids. Germline-derived CDR1 and CDR2 are SGHDN and FVKESK. V was shortened by 1 base and J by 7 bases, with 17 bases between the two germline ends.

This clonotype was observed at least ten times. The V call is TRBV9, the J call TRBJ2-3, with D possibly TRBD2 on 5 matching bases. In germline, CDR1 is SGDLS, CDR2 YYNGEE. This CDR3 is built from 15 residues. The V gene lost 0 bases and the J gene lost 3 bases, with 11 bases spanning the gap. CDR3 DNA sequence: TGTGCCAGCAGCGTAGCAGGCGGAGGAACAGATACGCAGTATTTT. As protein: CASSVAGGGTDTQYF.

This clonotype has at least ten counts. V usage is TRBV12-3 or TRBV12-4 and J usage is TRBJ2-7; 7 bases line up with TRBD1. The junction had 12 bases not matched to a gene; V was cut back by 5 bases and J by 2 bases. The CDR3 length is 16 residues. The CDR3 here is CASSGRDRSTTYEQYF. The CDR3 DNA follows: TGTGCCAGCAGTGGCAGGGACAGAAGTACTACCTACGAGCAGTACTTC.

The sample holds many counts of this clonotype. The chain is built from TRBV10-3 and TRBJ2-1; TRBD2 matches 7 bases. The germline V gene encodes CDR1 ENHRY and CDR2 SYGVKD. With 6 bases clipped from V and 5 bases from J, the junction kept 10 bases outside the gene matches. The CDR3 contains 15 residues. The DNA of the CDR3 is TGTGCCATCAGCCCACTAGCGAGGGGAGACAATGAGCAGTTCTTC. Amino acid sequence: CAISPLARGDNEQFF.